The rows below give T cell receptor beta chains drawn from one sample of a study of cytomegalovirus exposure and HLA in healthy donors. Method: immunoSEQ multiplex PCR; TCRdb's copy keeps in-frame clones and lacks some. The table includes hundreds of thousands of clones, 80% to 90% detected once. The sample consisted of PBMCs. These TCRs come from a woman between 18 and 29 years old in good health and CMV-seronegative. CDR3s include the opening cysteine and the closing phenylalanine or tryptophan. The D gene is left open where the match is weak. Some rows have no size entry. The others give once, few or many, or a class for an expanded clone.

j_call clone_size v_call d_call cdr3_aa cdr3_nt
TRBJ2-5 . TRBV14 . CASSSLSPTQYF TGTGCCAGCAGCTCTCTATCCCCTACCCAGTACTTC
TRBJ1-5 once TRBV2 . CASSVTAGGPQHF TGTGCCAGCAGTGTGACGGCCGGGGGGCCCCAGCATTTT
TRBJ1-1 . TRBV18 . CASSPSPGTEAFF TGTGCCAGCTCACCAAGCCCTGGCACTGAAGCTTTCTTT
TRBJ2-3 . TRBV29-1 TRBD2 CSVAKTSGGPQLTDTQYF TGCAGCGTCGCCAAGACTAGCGGGGGGCCGCAGCTCACAGATACGCAGTATTTT
TRBJ1-1 . TRBV6-1 . CASSEYPLGAEAFF TGTGCCAGCAGTGAGTATCCTTTAGGGGCTGAAGCTTTCTTT
TRBJ2-5 once TRBV6-6 TRBD2 CASSYFTSGGETQYF TGTGCCAGCAGTTACTTCACTAGCGGGGGGGAGACCCAGTACTTC
TRBJ1-1 . TRBV9 . CASSVGRGTEAFF TGTGCCAGCAGCGTAGGTAGGGGGACTGAAGCTTTCTTT
TRBJ1-1 few TRBV5-1 . CASSLSTATFVNTEAFF TGCGCCAGCAGCCTTAGTACAGCAACTTTCGTGAACACTGAAGCTTTCTTT
TRBJ2-7 . TRBV5-6 TRBD1 CASSWGQGSFSYEQYF TGTGCCAGCAGCTGGGGACAGGGGTCTTTTTCCTACGAGCAGTACTTC
TRBJ2-7 . TRBV6-1 TRBD1 CASRGRQGPYEQYF TGTGCCAGCAGGGGTAGACAGGGTCCCTACGAGCAGTACTTC
TRBJ2-7 . TRBV4-1 TRBD1 CASSQGPQGSSYEQYF TGCGCCAGCAGCCAAGGACCACAGGGGTCATCCTACGAGCAGTACTTC
TRBJ2-3 . TRBV5-1 . CASSPRGAPTDTQYF TGCGCCAGCAGCCCACGTGGGGCGCCCACAGATACGCAGTATTTT
TRBJ2-3 . TRBV5-4 TRBD2 CASSPAGDSTDTQYF TGTGCCAGCAGCCCGGCGGGAGACAGCACAGATACGCAGTATTTT
TRBJ2-3 . TRBV5-1 . CASRAQSTDTQYF TGCGCCAGCAGGGCTCAGAGCACAGATACGCAGTATTTT
TRBJ2-1 . TRBV6-5 TRBD2 CASSGVASGYNEQFF TGTGCCAGCAGCGGCGTTGCTAGCGGGTACAATGAGCAGTTCTTC
TRBJ2-5 . TRBV4-1 TRBD1 CASSQVGTAQETQYF TGCGCCAGCAGCCAAGTCGGGACAGCTCAAGAGACCCAGTACTTC
TRBJ2-4 . TRBV10-3 TRBD1 CAISDDPGTVKNIQYF TGTGCCATCAGTGACGACCCCGGGACAGTCAAAAACATTCAGTACTTC
TRBJ2-5 . TRBV19 . CASSFRGQETQYF TGTGCCAGTAGTTTCAGGGGACAAGAGACCCAGTACTTC
TRBJ2-1 . TRBV5-6 TRBD2 CASSASLAGGPQFF TGTGCCAGCAGCGCCTCACTAGCGGGGGGTCCCCAGTTCTTC
TRBJ2-7 . TRBV7-9 TRBD1 CASSSLLPGQGVHEQYF TGTGCCAGCAGCTCGTTACTCCCGGGACAGGGGGTACACGAGCAGTACTTC
TRBJ2-3 . TRBV5-5 TRBD2 CASSLVVAGGPTTDTQYF TGTGCCAGCAGCTTGGTAGTAGCGGGGGGACCCACCACAGATACGCAGTATTTT
TRBJ2-3 . TRBV7-6 TRBD2 CASSFRLAGESTQYF TGTGCCAGCAGCTTTAGGCTAGCGGGGGAGAGTACGCAGTATTTT
TRBJ1-2 . TRBV4-1 . CASSLTGGETYGYTF TGCGCCAGCAGCCTAACGGGAGGGGAAACCTATGGCTACACCTTC
TRBJ2-5 . TRBV18 . CASSPRPRGGVETQYF TGTGCCAGCTCACCTCGACCTCGTGGAGGCGTAGAGACCCAGTACTTC
TRBJ1-1 once TRBV7-9 TRBD1 CASSHFTGGAEAFF TGTGCCAGCAGCCATTTTACAGGGGGTGCTGAAGCTTTCTTT
TRBJ2-2 once TRBV14 . CASSQGAGPELFF TGTGCCAGCAGCCAAGGCGCTGGGCCGGAGCTGTTTTTT
TRBJ2-7 . TRBV15 TRBD1 CATSRGDRAHEQYF TGTGCCACCAGCAGGGGGGACAGGGCCCACGAGCAGTACTTC
TRBJ1-2 . TRBV6-5 . CASSYSQGGYTF TGTGCCAGCAGTTACTCACAGGGTGGCTACACCTTC
TRBJ2-7 once TRBV2 TRBD1 CASSQPTGVGEQYF TGTGCCAGCAGCCAGCCGACAGGGGTCGGTGAGCAGTACTTC
TRBJ1-6 . TRBV5-6 TRBD1 CASSFGDRASPLHF TGTGCCAGCAGCTTTGGGGACAGGGCTTCACCCCTCCACTTT
TRBJ2-6 . TRBV2 TRBD2 CASSNGGSGANVLTF TGTGCCAGCAGTAACGGGGGGTCTGGGGCCAACGTCCTGACTTTC
TRBJ2-7 . TRBV6-5 TRBD1 CASSSDRELNEQYF TGTGCCAGCAGTTCGGACAGGGAACTCAACGAGCAGTACTTC
TRBJ1-2 . TRBV5-1 . CASSLRRRGRQEASDGYTF TGCGCCAGCAGCTTACGCCGGCGGGGGAGACAGGAAGCGAGTGATGGCTACACCTTC
TRBJ2-3 once TRBV5-6 . CASSSGSSTDTQYF TGTGCCAGCAGCTCAGGGTCTAGCACAGATACGCAGTATTTT
TRBJ1-2 . TRBV19 TRBD1 CASSDRDYGYTF TGTGCCAGTAGTGACAGGGATTATGGCTACACCTTC
TRBJ2-7 . TRBV5-1 . CASSLQTGYEQYF TGCGCCAGCAGCTTACAGACAGGCTACGAGCAGTACTTC
TRBJ2-3 . TRBV9 . CASSVGGYTDTQYF TGTGCCAGCAGCGTAGGCGGATACACAGATACGCAGTATTTT
TRBJ2-7 . TRBV7-9 TRBD1 CASSWRDRGDEQYF TGTGCCAGCAGCTGGCGGGACAGGGGTGACGAGCAGTACTTC
TRBJ2-3 . TRBV29-1 TRBD2 CSVVERGRGDTQYF TGCAGCGTTGTGGAGCGGGGGCGGGGAGATACGCAGTATTTT
TRBJ1-2 . TRBV5-1 . CASIQGPGSNYGYTF TGCGCCAGCATCCAGGGGCCAGGGTCGAACTATGGCTACACCTTC
TRBJ1-6 few TRBV5-1 . CASSLSPYSPLHF TGCGCCAGCAGCTTGTCCCCTTATTCACCCCTCCACTTT
TRBJ2-7 . TRBV7-6 TRBD1 CASSLGQGLYEQYF TGTGCCAGCAGCTTAGGACAGGGATTGTACGAGCAGTACTTC
TRBJ2-1 . TRBV7-8 TRBD2 CASSQMTSGGAVNEQFF TGTGCCAGCAGCCAAATGACTAGCGGGGGGGCTGTGAATGAGCAGTTCTTC
TRBJ2-3 . TRBV27 . CASSFQSGNTDTQYF TGTGCCAGCAGTTTTCAAAGCGGTAACACAGATACGCAGTATTTT
TRBJ1-2 . TRBV5-5 TRBD1 CASSWGQGSYTF TGTGCCAGCAGCTGGGGACAGGGGAGCTACACCTTC
TRBJ2-7 . TRBV5-1 . CASSRPGGGGGYEQYF TGCGCCAGCAGCCGCCCAGGAGGGGGGGGAGGCTACGAGCAGTACTTC
TRBJ2-1 . TRBV2 TRBD2 CASSAPSGGNEQFF TGTGCCAGCAGTGCGCCTAGCGGGGGGAATGAGCAGTTCTTC
TRBJ2-2 . TRBV4-1 . CASSQGGYTGELFF TGCGCCAGCAGCCAAGGCGGGTACACCGGGGAGCTGTTTTTT
TRBJ2-3 . TRBV7-8 . CASSEGTDTQYF TGTGCCAGCAGCGAGGGCACAGATACGCAGTATTTT